These 9 T cell receptor beta chains originate from one sample sequenced in a study of T cell changes during pregnancy in multiple sclerosis. The assay was immunoSEQ multiplex PCR, and TCRdb's table has in-frame clones only and misses some. This table holds about 94,000 clones, 85% to 95% found once. The source material was peripheral blood, sampled in the third trimester of pregnancy. The origin of the receptors is a female donor with multiple sclerosis, enrolled in a pregnancy study.

The chain joins TRBV13 to TRBJ1-2; the match to TRBD1 covers 7 bases. Germline V gene lookup returns CDR1 PRHDT and CDR2 FYEKMQ (reference sequence). The V segment lost 0 bases and the J segment 4 bases; nucleotides outside the gene matches: 5. The CDR3 length is 15 residues. The CDR3 DNA reads as TGTGCCAGCAGCTTAGGGGGACAGTACGCCTATGGCTACACCTTC. This sequence encodes CASSLGGQYAYGYTF.

The V call is TRBV4-1, the J call TRBJ2-7; TRBD2 matches at 9 bases. CDR1 and CDR2 (germline): MGHRA, YSYEKL. Trimming at V came to 5 bases and at J to 2 bases, leaving 7 bases not matched to a gene. The CDR3 has 15 residues. CDR3 coding DNA: TGCGCCAGCAGCGTCCACCTAGCGGGAACCTACGAGCAGTACTTC. Protein product: CASSVHLAGTYEQYF.

The genes are TRBV27 and TRBJ2-7; D gene uncertain. The CDR3 has 12 amino acids. V was trimmed by 3 bases and J by 3 bases, leaving 6 bases between them. CDR1 is MNHEY, CDR2 SMNVEV, per germline (reference sequence). The CDR3 sequence is CASSLNSYEQYF. The CDR3 DNA reads as TGTGCCAGCAGTTTGAACAGCTACGAGCAGTACTTC.

J is TRBJ2-1 and V is TRBV29-1; 8 bases map to TRBD2. The CDR3 spans 13 residues. V lost 7 bases to trimming and J lost 5 bases; unmatched junction nucleotides: 7. Germline assignment: CDR1 SQVTM and CDR2 ANQGSEA. CDR3 DNA: TGCAGCGCCGGGGGGGGGTTTAACAATGAGCAGTTCTTC. Translating gives CSAGGGFNNEQFF.

The V call is TRBV7-9, the J call TRBJ2-1; 9 bases line up with TRBD1. Germline-derived CDR1 and CDR2 are SEHNR and FQNEAQ (reference sequence). The V segment lost 0 bases and the J segment 2 bases; nucleotides outside the gene matches: 5. This CDR3 comprises 17 residues. CDR3 sequence: CASSLAGQGPTYNEQFF. CDR3 DNA sequence: TGTGCCAGCAGCTTAGCGGGACAGGGCCCCACCTACAATGAGCAGTTCTTC.

The chain employs TRBV10-2 and TRBJ1-1, with TRBD1 identical over 8 bases. The V and J ends lost 8 bases and 1 base, in that order; junction bases with no gene match: 6. The CDR3 is 14 residues long. Looked up from germline, CDR1 is WSHSY and CDR2 is SAAADI. CDR3 residues: CASGQGRRNTEAFF. CDR3 nucleotide sequence: TGCGCCAGCGGACAGGGTAGGCGGAACACTGAAGCTTTCTTT.

V is TRBV5-1 and J is TRBJ2-2; D may be TRBD1 (6 bases). The germline gives CDR1 SGHRS, CDR2 YFSETQ. CDR3 size: 14 residues. V lost 4 bases, J lost 5 bases, and 12 bases lay in between. CDR3 region: CASSPEQGTGELFF. DNA for the CDR3: TGCGCCAGCAGCCCAGAACAGGGTACCGGGGAGCTGTTTTTT. The full variable domain, with the rest looked up from reference TRBV5-1 and TRBJ2-2, is KAGVTQTPRYLIKTRGQQVTLSCSPISGHRSVSWYQQTPGQGLQFLFEYFSETQRNKGNFPGRFSGRQFSNSRSEMNVSTLELGDSALYLCASSPEQGTGELFFGEGSRLTVL.

The chain couples TRBV6-1 to TRBJ2-6; D gene ambiguous. From germline, CDR1 is MNHNS and CDR2 SASEGT. V was pared by 0 bases and J by 0 bases, with 3 bases between. The CDR3 sequence is 15 residues long. CDR3 residues: CASSEASSGANVLTF. CDR3 in DNA: TGTGCCAGCAGTGAAGCGAGCTCTGGGGCCAACGTCCTGACTTTC.

The J gene is TRBJ1-2, the V gene TRBV7-2; 8 bases align to TRBD1. V was clipped by 4 bases and J by 6 bases; unmatched bases: 13. The germline V gene encodes CDR1 SGHTA and CDR2 FQGNSA. The CDR3 sequence is 16 residues long. The CDR3 protein is CASSSPYRGGQDGYTF. The CDR3 DNA reads TGTGCCAGCAGCTCCCCCTACAGGGGGGGACAGGATGGCTACACCTTC. The full variable domain, its missing parts supplied by reference TRBV7-2 and TRBJ1-2, is GAGVSQSPSNKVTEKGKDVELRCDPISGHTALYWYRQSLGQGLEFLIYFQGNSAPDKSGLPSDRFSAERTGGSVSTLTIQRTQQEDSAVYLCASSSPYRGGQDGYTFGSGTRLTVV.